A single T cell receptor (beta chain) is shown here with its context. Treatment in this sample: around 19 received Ad26.COV2.S at low or high dose, single or two shots; about 5 received placebo; per-sample allocation not given. Collection of samples fell on day 63 after the first vaccine or placebo injection. Wuhan-strain spike was delivered by a replication-incompetent Ad26 vector. Generated by immunoSEQ multiplex PCR, the TCRdb table keeps only in-frame clones and is missing some. This table has about 680,000 clones, more than 80% appearing once. The CDR3 totals 15 residues. Between the trimmed V and J ends, which lost 2 bases and 5 bases, there was a span of 16 bases. From germline, CDR1 is MNHEY and CDR2 SVGEGT. This sample is drawn from a study of Ad26.COV2.S vaccination and SARS-CoV-2 variants.

The receptor was isolated from a person between 18 and 59 years old who received the Ad26.COV2.S COVID-19 vaccine or a placebo. This chain uses TRBV6-2 or TRBV6-3 with TRBJ2-7; D is possibly TRBD1 (6 bases). The sample was peripheral blood, taken in a trial of Ad26.COV2.S vaccine versus placebo. Here the CDR3 reads CASSYPGQLSNEQYF. In nucleotides, the CDR3 is TGTGCCAGCAGTTACCCCGGACAGTTGAGCAACGAGCAGTACTTC.